These 20 T cell receptor beta chains came from one sample sequenced in a study of blood T cell repertoires in COVID-19. Assay used: immunoSEQ multiplex PCR; TCRdb lists only in-frame clones, some missing. The repertoire consists of approximately 240,000 clones, with under 95% occurring once and the leading ten covering about 1.9%. The sample taken for sequencing was PBMCs or T cells enriched from blood (not recorded which). The receptors originated from a woman aged 18-29 years who had recovered from COVID-19.

This chain connects TRBV5-1 to TRBJ2-7; TRBD1 might be the D (5 bases). Deletions cut 5 bases from V and 0 bases from J, with 12 bases between. The CDR3 extends over 14 amino acids. Germline loops: CDR1 SGHRS, CDR2 YFSETQ. CDR3 nucleotide sequence: TGCGCCAGCAGTGAGACAGTCAGCTCCTACGAGCAGTACTTC. It encodes CASSETVSSYEQYF.

The rearrangement joins TRBV4-1 to TRBJ1-5; D is uncertain. V was pared by 0 bases and J by 9 bases, with 9 bases between. This CDR3 has 13 amino acids. The V gene's germline CDR1 is MGHRA and CDR2 YSYEKL. The CDR3 is CASSQDVVMPQHF. CDR3 coding DNA: TGCGCCAGCAGCCAAGATGTTGTTATGCCCCAGCATTTT.

The chain uses TRBV9 and TRBJ1-2; 9 bases line up with TRBD1. The CDR3 has 15 amino acids. The V gene end was trimmed by 2 bases and the J gene end by 0 bases; junction bases not matched to a gene: 2. The germline gives CDR1 SGDLS, CDR2 YYNGEE. In DNA form, the CDR3 reads TGTGCCAGCAGCGTGGGACAGGGATCTAACTATGGCTACACCTTC. Translated: CASSVGQGSNYGYTF.

V usage is TRBV5-1 and J usage is TRBJ1-1; 8 positions match TRBD1. Germline-derived CDR1 and CDR2 are SGHRS and YFSETQ. J gave up 5 bases and V 4 bases, and 10 bases lay outside the gene matches. The CDR3 runs 15 residues. The CDR3 loop is CASSGGTGRGTEAFF. The DNA of the CDR3 is TGCGCCAGCAGCGGGGGGACAGGACGAGGTACTGAAGCTTTCTTT.

V usage is TRBV6-6 and J usage is TRBJ2-2, with a possible D match to TRBD2 (6 bases). V lost 5 bases and J 2 bases, leaving 9 bases between the germline ends. Germline V gene sequence: CDR1 MNHNY, CDR2 SVGAGI (reference sequence). This CDR3 is built from 14 residues. This CDR3 reads CASSIADNTGELFF. CDR3 sequence (DNA): TGTGCCAGCAGTATAGCGGATAACACCGGGGAGCTGTTTTTT.

This clone was found a few times. The chain links TRBV7-2 to TRBJ2-5; 8 bases are shared with TRBD2. The CDR3 sequence is 16 residues long. Germline V CDR1 and CDR2: SGHTA, FQGNSA. With 5 bases clipped from V and 0 bases from J, the junction kept 8 bases outside the gene matches. CDR3 protein: CASSGSGGANQETQYF. In nucleotides, the CDR3 is TGTGCCAGCAGCGGTTCGGGGGGGGCGAACCAAGAGACCCAGTACTTC.

The chain links TRBV6-4 to TRBJ1-1, with D unclear. CDR3 length: 13 residues. Germline assignment: CDR1 MRHNA and CDR2 SNTAGT. The V end lost 0 bases, the J end lost 4 bases, and 6 bases lay between the germline ends. The CDR3 bases are TGTGCCAGCAGTGACTCCCCCAGCACTGAAGCTTTCTTT. Translated: CASSDSPSTEAFF.

The chain has TRBV9 and TRBJ2-3; TRBD1 might be the D (5 bases). The CDR3 totals 15 residues. V gave up 0 bases and J gave up 6 bases, with 14 bases separating them. In germline, CDR1 is SGDLS, CDR2 YYNGEE. CDR3 residues: CASSVAPGHRDTQYF. Written as DNA, the CDR3 is TGTGCCAGCAGCGTAGCTCCCGGACATAGGGATACGCAGTATTTT.

This clone was recorded once. This chain connects TRBV28 to TRBJ1-2; 7 nucleotides match TRBD1. V lost 5 bases and J lost 3; bases outside the gene matches: 0. The CDR3 totals 12 residues. Per germline, CDR1 MDHEN and CDR2 SYDVKM. The CDR3 DNA sequence: TGTGCCAGCAGTACAGGGGACTATGGCTACACCTTC. As protein: CASSTGDYGYTF.

The chain joins TRBV20-1 to TRBJ2-1, with D maybe TRBD1 (5 bases). This CDR3 spans 11 amino acids. V dropped 2 bases and J dropped 12 bases, with 11 bases sitting between them. Germline V lookup: CDR1 DFQATT, CDR2 SNEGSKA (reference sequence). The CDR3 DNA is TGCAGTGCTAGACTCAGGGTCTCGCAGTTCTTC. Translated: CSARLRVSQFF.

The V call is TRBV20-1, the J call TRBJ1-2, with 9 positions matching TRBD1. CDR1 and CDR2 from the germline V gene are DFQATT and SNEGSKA (reference sequence). The ends lost 3 bases at V and 2 bases at J; junction bases unmatched: 7. This CDR3 region has 15 residues. For the CDR3, the DNA is TGCAGTGCTAGTAGGGACAGGGCAGCCAACTATGGCTACACCTTC. This translates into CSASRDRAANYGYTF.

CDR3: CASSESSRTSSYEQYF. CDR3 DNA sequence: TGTGCCAGCAGTGAATCTTCAAGAACAAGCTCCTACGAGCAGTACTTC. The gene calls are TRBV25-1 and TRBJ2-7; the D is unclear. V was cut by 1 base and J by 0 bases, with 13 bases left in between. This CDR3 is built from 16 residues. Germline V gene lookup returns CDR1 MGHDK and CDR2 SYGVNS.

The chain links TRBV7-9 to TRBJ1-4; 9 positions agree with TRBD1. CDR1 and CDR2 (germline): SEHNR, FQNEAQ (reference sequence). The CDR3 spans 14 residues. Unmatched junction bases numbered 1, after V lost 5 bases and J lost 3 bases. The chain's CDR3 is CASSRTGANEKLFF. The CDR3 coding sequence is TGTGCCAGCAGCAGGACAGGGGCTAATGAAAAACTGTTTTTT. The whole variable domain, filled in from reference TRBV7-9 and TRBJ1-4, reads DTGVSQNPRHKITKRGQNVTFRCDPISEHNRLYWYRQTLGQGPEFLTYFQNEAQLEKSRLLSDRFSAERPKGSFSTLEIQRTEQGDSAMYLCASSRTGANEKLFFGSGTQLSVL.

The chain couples TRBV20-1 to TRBJ1-5, with no clear D. Germline V lookup: CDR1 DFQATT, CDR2 SNEGSKA (reference sequence). This CDR3 region has 17 residues. V lost 3 bases, J lost 0 bases, and 18 bases lay in between. CDR3 loop: CSASRIGGIDSNQPQHF. The CDR3, as DNA: TGCAGTGCTAGTCGTATAGGAGGGATCGATAGCAATCAGCCCCAGCATTTT.

The gene calls are TRBV4-1 and TRBJ2-7; 11 bases agree with TRBD2. The CDR3 has 16 amino acids. J lost 3 bases, V lost 1 base, and 5 bases had no gene match. Looked up from germline, CDR1 is MGHRA and CDR2 is YSYEKL. The DNA of the CDR3 is TGCGCCAGCAGCCAAGGACTAGCGGGAATCCTCTACGAGCAGTACTTC. Its protein is CASSQGLAGILYEQYF.

This rearrangement joins TRBV6-5 to TRBJ2-7; TRBD1 is a possible D gene (6 bases). Germline V gene sequence: CDR1 MNHEY, CDR2 SVGAGI. Trimming shortened V by 8 bases and J by 5 bases, and 16 bases separated the two germline ends. CDR3 length equals 13 residues. CDR3 sequence (DNA): TGTGCCAGCGCTGGCAGGGGTTTACACGAGCAGTACTTC. This translates into CASAGRGLHEQYF.

The rearrangement links TRBV3-1 (or the pseudogene TRBV3-2) to TRBJ2-1; 8 positions match TRBD2. The CDR3 runs to 12 residues. Germline V lookup: CDR1 LGHDT, CDR2 YNNKEL (reference sequence). Trimming cost V 7 bases and J 10 bases; bases outside gene matches: 6. The CDR3 protein is CASTTPGGEQFF. CDR3 DNA: TGTGCCAGCACCACTCCGGGGGGGGAGCAGTTCTTC.

The chain carries TRBV4-1 and TRBJ2-2; 10 bases line up with TRBD2. Germline V lookup: CDR1 MGHRA, CDR2 YSYEKL. The CDR3 has 14 residues. V lost 5 bases to trimming and J lost 7 bases; unmatched junction nucleotides: 4. CDR3 residues: CASSGGLAHGELFF. CDR3 nucleotide sequence: TGCGCCAGCAGCGGGGGACTAGCGCACGGGGAGCTGTTTTTT.

This chain links TRBV5-1 with TRBJ1-2; D remains unclear. The CDR3 extends over 16 amino acids. V was pared by 5 bases and J by 7 bases, with 24 bases between. Per the germline V gene, CDR1 is SGHRS and CDR2 is YFSETQ. DNA of the CDR3: TGCGCCAGCAGTTTTGTTCTCCCAGGCTTGGAACCTGGCTACACCTTC. Amino acid sequence: CASSFVLPGLEPGYTF.

This clone was seen only once. The CDR3 region is CASSSGSAEGVYEQYF. The CDR3 DNA reads TGTGCCAGCAGCTCCGGTTCAGCGGAAGGTGTCTACGAGCAGTACTTC. The rearrangement joins TRBV28 to TRBJ2-7, with D maybe TRBD2 (5 bases). Trimming stripped 6 bases from V and 3 bases from J, with 21 bases between. The CDR3 consists of 16 residues. Per germline, CDR1 MDHEN and CDR2 SYDVKM. Using reference TRBV28 and TRBJ2-7 for the parts outside the CDR3, the full variable domain is DVKVTQSSRYLVKRTGEKVFLECVQDMDHENMFWYRQDPGLGLRLIYFSYDVKMKEKGDIPEGYSVSREKKERFSLILESASTNQTSMYLCASSSGSAEGVYEQYFGPGTRLTVT.